This is a list of T cell receptor beta chains from one sample in a study of T cell repertoires in cytomegalovirus infection. TCRdb recomputed calls from the reads with MiXCR, one row per CDR3 protein. Here the sample spans tens of thousands of distinct CDR3 sequences, around 3.8% being singletons. The sample was PBMCs. These receptors came from a human donor in good health (CMV status not recorded). Some clones in this sample may be carry-over from other donors' samples. Both conserved end residues are part of each CDR3. The D gene is left open where the match is weak. Clone size is not always given. Where it is, it says once, few, many or a class for expanded clones.

NA	TRBV4-2	many	TRBJ2-3	CASSPREDTQYF	TGTGCCAGCAGCCCCAGGGAAGATACGCAGTATTTT
TRBD2	TRBV7-8	many	TRBJ2-5	CASSPGTSGRAQETQYF	TGTGCCAGCAGCCCTGGGACTAGCGGGAGGGCCCAGGAGACCCAGTACTTC
TRBD1	TRBV7-6	many	TRBJ2-1	CASSQGGPSSYNEQFF	TGTGCCAGCAGCCAAGGGGGCCCGAGCTCCTACAATGAGCAGTTCTTC
NA	TRBV24-1	few	TRBJ2-5	CATSVSQGYQETQYF	TGTGCCACCAGTGTTTCTCAGGGGTATCAAGAGACCCAGTACTTC
NA	TRBV7-2	many	TRBJ2-7	CASSLAAGTTYEQYF	TGTGCCAGCAGCTTAGCGGCGGGCACAACGTACGAGCAGTACTTC
NA	TRBV6-8	many	TRBJ2-7	CASRQSGKDEQYF	TGTGCCAGCAGGCAGTCAGGGAAGGACGAGCAGTACTTC
NA	TRBV7-2	NA	TRBJ2-5	CASSPRGRQETQYF	TGTGCCAGCAGCCCCAGGGGTCGTCAAGAGACCCAGTACTTC
TRBD1	TRBV7-2	many	TRBJ1-2	CASSLNRGLGYTF	TGTGCCAGCAGCTTAAACAGGGGGCTTGGCTACACCTTC
TRBD1	TRBV7-2	many	TRBJ2-7	CASSQTGDEQYF	TGTGCCAGCAGCCAGACAGGGGACGAGCAGTACTTC
TRBD1	TRBV10-3	many	TRBJ2-1	CAISAVGTGNNEQFF	TGTGCCATCAGTGCGGTCGGGACAGGGAACAATGAGCAGTTCTTC
NA	TRBV15	many	TRBJ2-7	CATSRGTGSSYEQYF	TGTGCCACCAGCAGAGGAACAGGTTCGTCCTACGAGCAGTACTTC
NA	TRBV7-2	many	TRBJ2-1	CASRVSSYNEQFF	TGTGCCAGCAGGGTGAGCTCCTACAATGAGCAGTTCTTC
NA	TRBV7-2	many	TRBJ2-2	CASSPGMWHGELFF	TGTGCCAGCAGCCCGGGGATGTGGCACGGGGAGCTGTTTTTT
NA	TRBV7-9	few	TRBJ2-5	CASSPKDKRETQYF	TGTGCCAGCAGCCCCAAGGACAAAAGAGAGACCCAGTACTTC
TRBD2	TRBV15	many	TRBJ2-1	CATRGTAGGRNEQFF	TGTGCCACCAGGGGGACGGCGGGGGGCCGCAATGAGCAGTTCTTC
TRBD2	TRBV7-2	few	TRBJ2-5	CASSSTGTSGRGGETQYF	TGTGCCAGCAGCTCGACCGGGACTAGCGGGAGAGGAGGAGAGACCCAGTACTTC
NA	TRBV6-6	many	TRBJ2-3	CASSSWGAGTDTQYF	TGTGCCAGCAGTTCCTGGGGGGCCGGGACAGATACGCAGTATTTT
TRBD1	TRBV20-1	few	TRBJ1-6	CSADRQGSPLHF	TGCAGTGCTGACCGACAGGGCTCACCCCTCCACTTT
TRBD2	TRBV7-9	NA	TRBJ2-1	CASSLAPGTSGIYNEQFF	TGTGCCAGCAGCTTAGCCCCCGGGACTAGCGGGATTTACAATGAGCAGTTCTTC
NA	TRBV20-1	many	TRBJ2-3	CSARSSATDTQYF	TGCAGTGCGAGAAGCTCCGCTACAGATACGCAGTATTTT
NA	TRBV15	many	TRBJ1-1	CATSRIGGDTEAFF	TGTGCCACCAGCAGAATCGGTGGCGACACTGAAGCTTTCTTT
TRBD1	TRBV7-2	many	TRBJ1-1	CASSPDRGSKRGEAFF	TGTGCCAGCAGCCCAGACAGGGGTTCTAAACGAGGCGAAGCTTTCTTT
NA	TRBV7-2	many	TRBJ2-1	CASSLSGQDEQFF	TGTGCCAGCAGCTTATCGGGACAAGATGAGCAGTTCTTC
TRBD1	TRBV7-2	many	TRBJ2-5	CASSPTGGRYQETQYF	TGTGCCAGCAGCCCAACAGGGGGCAGGTACCAAGAGACCCAGTACTTC
NA	TRBV20-1	many	TRBJ2-3	CSASGDTDTQYF	TGCAGTGCTTCCGGAGACACAGATACGCAGTATTTT
TRBD1	TRBV7-2	many	TRBJ1-3	CASKRSGTDSGNTIYF	TGTGCCAGTAAAAGGTCTGGGACAGATTCTGGAAACACCATATATTTT
TRBD2	TRBV29-1	many	TRBJ2-1	CSVLAGGKNEQFF	TGCAGCGTACTAGCGGGGGGGAAGAATGAGCAGTTCTTC
NA	TRBV7-6	many	TRBJ2-3	CASSPMVGASTDTQYF	TGTGCCAGCAGCCCTATGGTGGGCGCATCAACAGATACGCAGTATTTT
TRBD2	TRBV12-3/TRBV12-4	many	TRBJ2-1	CASSNGVAGGLYEQFF	TGTGCCAGCAGCAACGGGGTAGCGGGAGGCCTCTATGAGCAGTTCTTC
NA	TRBV7-2	many	TRBJ1-1	CASIRTTPGSAFF	TGTGCCAGCATTAGGACAACCCCGGGATCAGCTTTCTTT
NA	TRBV19	many	TRBJ1-3	CASAGSGNTIYF	TGTGCCAGTGCGGGCTCTGGAAACACCATATATTTT
NA	TRBV7-6	many	TRBJ2-7	CASSLGQSSYEQYF	TGTGCCAGCAGCCTGGGGCAAAGCTCCTACGAGCAGTACTTC
NA	TRBV14	few	TRBJ2-7	CARHYEQYF	TGTGCCAGACATTACGAGCAGTACTTC
NA	TRBV7-2	many	TRBJ1-2	CASSLDGSRYGYTF	TGTGCCAGCAGCTTAGACGGGAGCCGCTATGGCTACACCTTC
NA	TRBV5-5	many	TRBJ2-7	CASSLEGLYEQYF	TGTGCCAGCAGCTTGGAAGGCCTCTACGAGCAGTACTTC
NA	TRBV7-2	many	TRBJ1-3	CASSFLGGGLTGNTIYF	TGTGCCAGCAGCTTTTTAGGGGGTGGGTTGACTGGAAACACCATATATTTT
NA	TRBV7-2	many	TRBJ2-2	CASSKLGDTGELFF	TGTGCCAGCAGCAAACTAGGGGACACCGGGGAGCTGTTTTTT
NA	TRBV7-2	many	TRBJ2-7	CASSFGGASEQYF	TGTGCCAGCAGCTTTGGGGGCGCCAGCGAGCAGTACTTC
NA	TRBV12-3/TRBV12-4	many	TRBJ2-1	CASSFYARVDNEQFF	TGTGCCAGCAGTTTCTACGCCAGAGTCGACAATGAGCAGTTCTTC
NA	TRBV12-3/TRBV12-4	many	TRBJ1-5	CATQGTGKAQHF	TGTGCCACCCAGGGGACGGGTAAGGCCCAGCATTTT
NA	TRBV29-1	many	TRBJ1-2	CSVVPTAAYGYTF	TGCAGCGTCGTTCCGACAGCCGCCTATGGCTACACCTTC
TRBD1	TRBV5-1	many	TRBJ1-1	CASTPGQGTEAFF	TGCGCCAGCACGCCGGGACAGGGCACTGAAGCTTTCTTT
TRBD2	TRBV7-2	many	TRBJ2-4	CASSYRDPRGVQYF	TGTGCCAGCAGCTACCGGGACCCCCGGGGGGTTCAGTACTTC
TRBD2	TRBV19	many	TRBJ2-1	CASPIPAKREVNNEQFF	TGTGCCAGTCCTATCCCGGCCAAGCGGGAGGTCAACAATGAGCAGTTCTTC